This paragraph reports one T cell receptor beta chain. Its antigen is currently unknown. Assay used: immunoSEQ multiplex PCR; TCRdb lists only in-frame clones, some missing. The data contain thousands of clones, less than 80% of them seen just once; the ten biggest clones take up about 2.1%. Germline-derived CDR1 and CDR2 are ENHRY and SYGVKD. The CDR3 covers 14 residues. The V gene lost 0 bases and the J gene lost 4 bases, with 9 bases spanning the gap. The data stem from a study of STAT5B mutations in CD4+ large granular lymphocyte leukemia. Study-wide results and caveats: Higher CD4+ than CD8+ T-LGLL clonality might reflect small sample size. Of heterogeneous patient samples, only five or six CD4-sorted ones were compared for clonality.

Depending on availability, patient cells were bead-separated fractions or unselected PBMC. The clonotype comes from a woman aged 70-85 years with CD4+ T-cell large granular lymphocyte leukemia. This chain links TRBV10-3 with TRBJ1-2; D perhaps matches TRBD1 (5 bases). Material: PBMCs. The CDR3 here is CAISESVQGYGYTF. The CDR3 DNA sequence: TGTGCCATCAGTGAGTCAGTCCAGGGCTATGGCTACACCTTC.